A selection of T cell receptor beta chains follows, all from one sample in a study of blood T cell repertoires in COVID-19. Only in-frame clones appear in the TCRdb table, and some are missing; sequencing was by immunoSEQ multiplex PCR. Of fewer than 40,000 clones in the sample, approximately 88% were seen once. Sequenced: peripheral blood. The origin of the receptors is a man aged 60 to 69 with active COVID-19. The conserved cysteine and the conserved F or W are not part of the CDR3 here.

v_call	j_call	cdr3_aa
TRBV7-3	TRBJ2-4	ASSLIRASGIIAKNIQY
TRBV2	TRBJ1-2	ASSDVKVQGHGYT
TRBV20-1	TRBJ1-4	SASGSRNEKLF
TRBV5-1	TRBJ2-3	ASSFRLAGLGTDTQY
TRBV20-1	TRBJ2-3	SASGLARDTQY
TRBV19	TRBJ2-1	ASSKAGDSYNEQF
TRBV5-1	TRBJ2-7	ASSLNRAYEQY
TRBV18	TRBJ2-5	ASSPGTRETQY
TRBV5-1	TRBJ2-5	ASSSRTLETQY
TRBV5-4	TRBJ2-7	ASSTPGTGYEQY
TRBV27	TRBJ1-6	ASSLRDREGSPLH
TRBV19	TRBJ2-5	ASSTPSGSPFVTQY
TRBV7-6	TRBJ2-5	ASSLGLAGGGQETQY
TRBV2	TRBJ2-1	ASSELASYNEQF
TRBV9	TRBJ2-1	ASSVESGWSGGYNEQF
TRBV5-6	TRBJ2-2	ASSRDGTTNTGELF
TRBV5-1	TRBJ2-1	ASSLVGIMAGGLNEQF
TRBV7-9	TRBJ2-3	ASSFSTSGSTDTQY
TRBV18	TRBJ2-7	ASSPLPGTSGKVNYEQY
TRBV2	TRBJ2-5	ASAIAGVLETQY
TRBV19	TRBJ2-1	ASSTALAGKLNEQF
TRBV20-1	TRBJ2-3	SATRGDTQY
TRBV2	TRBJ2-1	ASSGDSGGEQF
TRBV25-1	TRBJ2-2	ASRGLNTGELF
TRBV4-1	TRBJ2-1	ASSHFLAVYNEQF
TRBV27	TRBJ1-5	ASSSTTGGSQPQH
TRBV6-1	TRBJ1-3	ASSVVGTGNGNTIY
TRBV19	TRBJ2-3	ASSIGDRTDTQY
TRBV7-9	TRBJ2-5	ASSRSGTGPLGETQY
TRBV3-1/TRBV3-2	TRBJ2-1	ASAPGTGSTYNEQF
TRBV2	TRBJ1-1	ASSEAEEAF
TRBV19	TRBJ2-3	ASSMGGRVSTDTQY